This T cell receptor (beta chain) stems from a study of cytomegalovirus exposure and HLA in healthy donors. Study-wide findings and caveats: Altogether, around 160 TCR beta chains were recorded as cytomegalovirus-associated.

It was with 60 Vbeta and 13 Jbeta primers that the PCR ran. The table came from immunoSEQ multiplex PCR; TCRdb's copy has only in-frame clones and leaves some out. The sample has 200,000 to 300,000 clones; approximately 81% are singletons. This clone occurred a few times. Antigen unknown. J lost 4 bases, V lost 4 bases, and 5 bases had no gene match. In germline, CDR1 is MNHNY, CDR2 SVGAGI (reference sequence). The CDR3 has 15 amino acids. Source material: PBMCs. V is TRBV6-6 and J is TRBJ1-5; 9 bases line up with TRBD1. The sequence came from a girl aged 2-10 years in good health and CMV-seronegative. The CDR3 nucleotides are TGTGCCAGCAGTTGGGGACAGGGATGGAATCAGCCCCAGCATTTT. It codes for CASSWGQGWNQPQHF.